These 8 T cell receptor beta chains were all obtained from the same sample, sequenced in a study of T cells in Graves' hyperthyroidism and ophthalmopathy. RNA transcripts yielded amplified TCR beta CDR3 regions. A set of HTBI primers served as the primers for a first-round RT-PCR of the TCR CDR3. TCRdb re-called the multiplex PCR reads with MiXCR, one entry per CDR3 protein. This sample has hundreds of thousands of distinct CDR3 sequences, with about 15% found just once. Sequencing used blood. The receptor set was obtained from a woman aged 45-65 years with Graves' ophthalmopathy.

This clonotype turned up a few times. The CDR3 region is CSVVEGAAEAFF. CDR3 DNA sequence: TGCAGCGTTGTCGAGGGGGCGGCTGAAGCTTTCTTT. The chain is built from TRBV29-1 and TRBJ1-1; 7 bases are a match to TRBD1. Germline V gives CDR1 SQVTM, CDR2 ANQGSEA. V gave up 4 bases and J gave up 6 bases; unmatched junction bases: 5. The CDR3 is 12 residues long.

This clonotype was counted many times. The chain's CDR3 is CSAREGGTIGYSNQPQHF. CDR3 bases: TGCAGTGCTAGAGAAGGGGGGACGATTGGGTATAGCAATCAGCCCCAGCATTTT. The chain has TRBV20-1 and TRBJ1-5, with D perhaps matching TRBD1 (6 bases). V lost 0 bases and J 0 bases, leaving 18 bases between the germline ends. CDR1 and CDR2 (germline): DFQATT, SNEGSKA (reference sequence). The CDR3 has 18 residues.

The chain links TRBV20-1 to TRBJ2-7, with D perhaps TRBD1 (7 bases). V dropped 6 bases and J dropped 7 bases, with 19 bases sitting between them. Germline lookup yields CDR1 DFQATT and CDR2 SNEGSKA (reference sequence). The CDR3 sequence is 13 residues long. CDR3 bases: TGCAGTGCACTTGTGGCAGGGGGGAGGGAGCAGTACTTC. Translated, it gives CSALVAGGREQYF.

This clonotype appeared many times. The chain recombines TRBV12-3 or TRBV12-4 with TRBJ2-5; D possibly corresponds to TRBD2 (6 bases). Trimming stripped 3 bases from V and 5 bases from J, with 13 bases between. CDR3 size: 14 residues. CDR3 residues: CASSLMAGYETQYF. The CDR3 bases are TGTGCCAGCAGTTTGATGGCGGGGTACGAGACCCAGTACTTC.

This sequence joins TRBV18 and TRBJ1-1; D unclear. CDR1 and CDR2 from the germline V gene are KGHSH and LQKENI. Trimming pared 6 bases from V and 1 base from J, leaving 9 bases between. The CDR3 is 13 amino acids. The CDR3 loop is CASSSDPNTEAFF. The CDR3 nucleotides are TGTGCCAGCTCGTCAGACCCGAACACTGAAGCTTTCTTT.

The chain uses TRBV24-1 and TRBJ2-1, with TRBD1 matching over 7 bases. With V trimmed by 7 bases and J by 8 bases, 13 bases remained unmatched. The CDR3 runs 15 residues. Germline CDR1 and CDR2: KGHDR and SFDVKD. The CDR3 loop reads CATRGSGGSGDEQFF. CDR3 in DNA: TGTGCCACCAGGGGGTCAGGGGGTAGTGGCGATGAGCAGTTCTTC.

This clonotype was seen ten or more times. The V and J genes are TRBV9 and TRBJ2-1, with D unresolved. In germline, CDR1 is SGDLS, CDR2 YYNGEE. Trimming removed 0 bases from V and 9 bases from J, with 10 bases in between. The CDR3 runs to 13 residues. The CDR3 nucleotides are TGTGCCAGCAGCGTAGAGGAAGTCGCTGAGCAGTTCTTC. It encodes CASSVEEVAEQFF.

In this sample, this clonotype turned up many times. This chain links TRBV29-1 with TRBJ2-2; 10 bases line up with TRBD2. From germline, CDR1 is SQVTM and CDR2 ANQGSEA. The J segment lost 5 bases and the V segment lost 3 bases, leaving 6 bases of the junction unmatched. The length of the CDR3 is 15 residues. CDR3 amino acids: CSVDGLAGETGELFF. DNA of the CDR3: TGCAGCGTTGACGGGCTAGCGGGAGAGACCGGGGAGCTGTTTTTT.